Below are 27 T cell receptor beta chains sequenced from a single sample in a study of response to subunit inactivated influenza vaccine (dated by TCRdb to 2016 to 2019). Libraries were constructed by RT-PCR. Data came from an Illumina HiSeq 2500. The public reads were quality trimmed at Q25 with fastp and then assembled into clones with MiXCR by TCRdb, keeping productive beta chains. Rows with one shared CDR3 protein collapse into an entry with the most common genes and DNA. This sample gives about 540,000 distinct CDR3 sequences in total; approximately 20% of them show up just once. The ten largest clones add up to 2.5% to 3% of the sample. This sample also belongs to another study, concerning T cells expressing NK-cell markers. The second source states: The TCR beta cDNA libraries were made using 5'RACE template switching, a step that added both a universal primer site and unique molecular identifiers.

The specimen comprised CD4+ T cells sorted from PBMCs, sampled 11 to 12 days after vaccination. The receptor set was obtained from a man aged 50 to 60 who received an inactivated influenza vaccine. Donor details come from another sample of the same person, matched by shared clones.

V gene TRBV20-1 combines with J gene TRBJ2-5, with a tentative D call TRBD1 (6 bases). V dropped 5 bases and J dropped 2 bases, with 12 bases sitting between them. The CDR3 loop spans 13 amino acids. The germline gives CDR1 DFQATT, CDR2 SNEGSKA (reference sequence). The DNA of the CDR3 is TGCAGTGCTCACAGGGAAAAGCAAGAGACCCAGTACTTC. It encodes CSAHREKQETQYF.

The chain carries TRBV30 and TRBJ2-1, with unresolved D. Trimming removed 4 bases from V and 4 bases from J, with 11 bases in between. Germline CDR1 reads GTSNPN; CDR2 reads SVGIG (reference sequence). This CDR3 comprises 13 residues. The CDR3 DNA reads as TGTGCCTGGACCACTCCCCTGTACAATGAGCAGTTCTTC. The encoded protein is CAWTTPLYNEQFF.

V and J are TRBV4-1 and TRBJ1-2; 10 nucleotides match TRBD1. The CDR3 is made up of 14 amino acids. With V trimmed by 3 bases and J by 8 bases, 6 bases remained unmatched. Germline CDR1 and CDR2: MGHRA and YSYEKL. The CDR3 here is CASSHRQGAWGYTF. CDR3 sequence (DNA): TGCGCCAGCAGCCATCGACAGGGGGCTTGGGGCTACACCTTC.

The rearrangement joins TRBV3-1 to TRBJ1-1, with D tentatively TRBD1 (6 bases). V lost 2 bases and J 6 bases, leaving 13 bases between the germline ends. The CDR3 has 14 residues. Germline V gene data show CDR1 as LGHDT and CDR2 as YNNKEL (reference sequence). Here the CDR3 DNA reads TGTGCCAGCAGCCAAAAAACAGGGAGCCCTGAAGCTTTCTTT. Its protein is CASSQKTGSPEAFF.

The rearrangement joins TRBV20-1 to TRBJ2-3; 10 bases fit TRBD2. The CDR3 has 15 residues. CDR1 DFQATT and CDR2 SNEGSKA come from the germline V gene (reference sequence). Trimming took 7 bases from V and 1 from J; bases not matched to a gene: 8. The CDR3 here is CSGQGLAGGTDTQYF. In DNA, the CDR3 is TGCAGTGGACAGGGCCTAGCGGGAGGCACAGATACGCAGTATTTT.

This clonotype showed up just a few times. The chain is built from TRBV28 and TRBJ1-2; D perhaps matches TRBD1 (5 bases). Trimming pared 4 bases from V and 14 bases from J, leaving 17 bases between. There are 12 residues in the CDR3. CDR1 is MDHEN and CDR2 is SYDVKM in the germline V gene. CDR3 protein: CASSSEMLRTTF. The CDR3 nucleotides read TGTGCCAGCAGTTCTGAGATGTTGCGGACAACCTTC.

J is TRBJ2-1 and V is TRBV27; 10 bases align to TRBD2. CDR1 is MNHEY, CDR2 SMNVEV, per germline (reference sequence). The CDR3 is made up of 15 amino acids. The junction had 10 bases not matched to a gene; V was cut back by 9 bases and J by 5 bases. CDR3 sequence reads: CASTKAGGPHNEQFF. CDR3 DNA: TGTGCCAGTACAAAAGCGGGAGGGCCCCACAATGAGCAGTTCTTC.

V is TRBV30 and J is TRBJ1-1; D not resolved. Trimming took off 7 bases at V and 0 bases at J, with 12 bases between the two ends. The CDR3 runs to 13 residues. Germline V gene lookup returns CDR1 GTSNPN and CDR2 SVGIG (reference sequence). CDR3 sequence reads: CAFTAFLNTEAFF. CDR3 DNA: TGTGCCTTCACCGCGTTCCTGAACACTGAAGCTTTCTTT.

CDR3 DNA: TGTGCCAGCAGTACAGGGGTCTCTGGAAACACCATATATTTT. Amino acids: CASSTGVSGNTIYF. This chain links TRBV6-1 with TRBJ1-3; TRBD1 matches 7 bases. Germline V gives CDR1 MNHNS, CDR2 SASEGT. V was clipped by 5 bases and J by 0 bases; unmatched bases: 1. This CDR3 has 14 amino acids.

The CDR3 reads CASSLAAGVTIYGYTF. The CDR3 DNA reads as TGTGCCAGCAGCTTGGCGGCAGGGGTTACAATCTATGGCTACACCTTC. The chain carries TRBV5-5 and TRBJ1-2; D is possibly TRBD1 (6 bases). Germline-derived CDR1 and CDR2 are SGHKS and YYEKEE (reference sequence). The CDR3 is 16 residues long. V lost 0 bases to trimming and J lost 4 bases, with 16 bases between them.

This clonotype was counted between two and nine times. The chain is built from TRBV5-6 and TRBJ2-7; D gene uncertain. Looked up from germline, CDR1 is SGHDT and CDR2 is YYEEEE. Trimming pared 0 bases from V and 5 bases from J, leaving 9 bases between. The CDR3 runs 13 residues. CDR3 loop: CASSLVGYDEQYF. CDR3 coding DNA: TGTGCCAGCAGCTTGGTCGGGTATGACGAGCAGTACTTC.

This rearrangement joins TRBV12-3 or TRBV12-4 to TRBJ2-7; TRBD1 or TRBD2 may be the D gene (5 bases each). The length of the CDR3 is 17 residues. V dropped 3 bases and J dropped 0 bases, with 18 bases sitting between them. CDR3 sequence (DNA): TGTGCCAGCAGTTTGCGGAATTCGGGACGGAGCTCCTACGAGCAGTACTTC. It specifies CASSLRNSGRSSYEQYF.

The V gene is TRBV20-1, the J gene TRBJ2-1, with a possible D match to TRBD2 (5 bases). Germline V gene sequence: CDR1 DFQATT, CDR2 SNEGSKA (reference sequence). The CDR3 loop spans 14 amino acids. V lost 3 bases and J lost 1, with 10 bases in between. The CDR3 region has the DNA TGCAGTGCTAGTTTGGGGAGTTCCTACAATGAGCAGTTCTTC. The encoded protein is CSASLGSSYNEQFF.

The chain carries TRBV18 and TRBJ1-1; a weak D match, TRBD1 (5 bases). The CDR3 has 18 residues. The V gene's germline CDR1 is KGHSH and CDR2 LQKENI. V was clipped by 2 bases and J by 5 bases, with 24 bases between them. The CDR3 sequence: CASSPVTGGEVSGTEAFF. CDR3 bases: TGTGCCAGCTCACCAGTGACCGGGGGAGAGGTTAGTGGGACTGAAGCTTTCTTT.

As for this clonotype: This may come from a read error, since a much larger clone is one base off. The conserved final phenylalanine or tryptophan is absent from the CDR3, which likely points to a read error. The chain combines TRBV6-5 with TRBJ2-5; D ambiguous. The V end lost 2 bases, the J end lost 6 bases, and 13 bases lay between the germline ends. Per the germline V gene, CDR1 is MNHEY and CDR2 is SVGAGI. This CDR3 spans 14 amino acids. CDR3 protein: CASSYGRLGQTQYL. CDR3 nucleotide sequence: TGTGCCAGCAGTTACGGCCGGTTGGGTCAGACCCAGTACCTC.

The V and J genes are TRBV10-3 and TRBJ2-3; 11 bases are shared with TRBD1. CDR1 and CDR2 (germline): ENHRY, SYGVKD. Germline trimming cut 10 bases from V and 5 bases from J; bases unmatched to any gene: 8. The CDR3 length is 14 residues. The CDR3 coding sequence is TGTGCCAGCGGGACAGGGGGTTCCGTAGATACGCAGTATTTT. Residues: CASGTGGSVDTQYF.

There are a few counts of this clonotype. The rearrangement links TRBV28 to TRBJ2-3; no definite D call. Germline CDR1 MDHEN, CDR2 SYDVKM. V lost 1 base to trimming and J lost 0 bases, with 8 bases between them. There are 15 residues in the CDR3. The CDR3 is CASSLYKSSTDTQYF. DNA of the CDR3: TGTGCCAGCAGTTTATACAAATCTAGCACAGATACGCAGTATTTT.

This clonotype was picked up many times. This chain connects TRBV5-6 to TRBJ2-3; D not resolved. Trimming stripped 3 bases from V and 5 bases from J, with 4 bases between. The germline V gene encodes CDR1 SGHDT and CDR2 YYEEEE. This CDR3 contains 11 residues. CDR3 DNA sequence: TGTGCCAGCAGCTACGGAGATACGCAGTATTTT. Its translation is CASSYGDTQYF.

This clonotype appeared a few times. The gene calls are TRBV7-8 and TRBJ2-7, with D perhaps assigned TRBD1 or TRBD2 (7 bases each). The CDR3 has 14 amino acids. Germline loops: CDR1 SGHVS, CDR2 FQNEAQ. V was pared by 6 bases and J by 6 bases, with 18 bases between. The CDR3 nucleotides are TGTGCCAGCAGGAGAGCGGGACAGTTGTTCGAGCAGTACTTC. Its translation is CASRRAGQLFEQYF.

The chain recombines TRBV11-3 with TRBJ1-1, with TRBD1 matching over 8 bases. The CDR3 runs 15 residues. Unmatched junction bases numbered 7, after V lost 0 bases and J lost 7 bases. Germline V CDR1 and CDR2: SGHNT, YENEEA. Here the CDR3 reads CASSLDASTGGEAFF. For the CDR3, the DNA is TGTGCCAGCAGCTTAGATGCAAGCACAGGGGGTGAAGCTTTCTTT. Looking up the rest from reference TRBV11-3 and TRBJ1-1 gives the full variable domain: EAGVVQSPRYKIIEKKQPVAFWCNPISGHNTLYWYLQNLGQGPELLIRYENEEAVDDSQLPKDRFSAERLKGVDSTLKIQPAELGDSAVYLCASSLDASTGGEAFFGQGTRLTVV.

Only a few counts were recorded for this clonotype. The CDR3 here is CASSQVGTSGHNEQFF. The CDR3 nucleotides are TGTGCCAGCAGCCAAGTAGGGACTAGCGGCCACAATGAGCAGTTCTTC. The genes are TRBV4-2 and TRBJ2-1; TRBD2 matches 11 bases. The CDR3 consists of 16 residues. V was clipped by 1 base and J by 5 bases; unmatched bases: 4. Germline V gene data show CDR1 as LGHNA and CDR2 as YNFKEQ.

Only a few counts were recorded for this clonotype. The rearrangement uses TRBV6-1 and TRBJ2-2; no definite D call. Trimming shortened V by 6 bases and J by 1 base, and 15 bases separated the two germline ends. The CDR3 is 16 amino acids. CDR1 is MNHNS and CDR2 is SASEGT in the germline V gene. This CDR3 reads CASRAPRGENTGELFF. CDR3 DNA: TGTGCCAGCAGGGCCCCTCGCGGAGAGAACACCGGGGAGCTGTTTTTT.

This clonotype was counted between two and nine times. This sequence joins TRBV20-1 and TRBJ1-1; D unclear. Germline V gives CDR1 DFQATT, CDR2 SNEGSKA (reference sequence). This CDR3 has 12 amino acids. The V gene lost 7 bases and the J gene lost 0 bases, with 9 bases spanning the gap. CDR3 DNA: TGCAGTGTTTCACAGATGAACACTGAAGCTTTCTTT. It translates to CSVSQMNTEAFF.

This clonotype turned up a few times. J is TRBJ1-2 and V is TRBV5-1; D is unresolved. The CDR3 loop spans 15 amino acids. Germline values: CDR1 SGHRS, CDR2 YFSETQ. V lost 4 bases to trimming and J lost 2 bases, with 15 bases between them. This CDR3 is CASSPLGRQNYGYTF. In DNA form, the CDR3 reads TGCGCCAGCAGCCCCTTAGGCAGGCAGAACTATGGCTACACCTTC.

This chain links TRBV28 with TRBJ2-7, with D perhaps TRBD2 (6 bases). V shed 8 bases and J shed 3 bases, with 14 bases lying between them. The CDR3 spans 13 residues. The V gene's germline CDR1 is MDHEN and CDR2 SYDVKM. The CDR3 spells CASRLEGYYEQYF. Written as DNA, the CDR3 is TGTGCCAGCCGATTGGAGGGATACTACGAGCAGTACTTC.

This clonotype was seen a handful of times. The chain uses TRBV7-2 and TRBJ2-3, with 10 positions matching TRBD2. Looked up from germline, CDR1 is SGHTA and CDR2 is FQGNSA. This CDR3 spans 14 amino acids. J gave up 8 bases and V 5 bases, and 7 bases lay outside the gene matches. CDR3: CASSEASGRPTQYF. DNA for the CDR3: TGTGCCAGCAGCGAGGCTAGCGGGAGACCTACGCAGTATTTT.

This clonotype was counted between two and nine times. The CDR3 DNA is TGTGCCAGCAGTAAAGGGTGGGCAGACTACGAGCAGTACTTC. This translates into CASSKGWADYEQYF. This sequence joins TRBV7-6 and TRBJ2-7, with unresolved D. Looked up from germline, CDR1 is SGHVS and CDR2 is FNYEAQ. Trimming removed 6 bases from V and 3 bases from J, with 15 bases in between. The CDR3 length is 14 residues.